In this sample, the clone carrying this T cell receptor (beta chain) turned up many times. Germline CDR1 reads SEHNR; CDR2 reads FQNEAQ (reference sequence). Trimming took off 4 bases at V and 7 bases at J, with 10 bases between the two ends. This CDR3 is built from 12 residues. This sample is drawn from a study of memory CD4+ T cells and cytomegalovirus serostatus. Study overall: This sample comes from healthy Belgian adults, about 10 CMV seropositive, about 23 seronegative.

How the authors handled the data: Out-of-frame sequences were removed, leaving a few million distinct TCRbeta sequences. The repertoire was sequenced with immunoSEQ multiplex PCR; TCRdb's copy has only in-frame clones and lacks some. That table is the source of V, J and clone size, and D and trimming were worked out from the DNA. The sample includes tens of thousands of clones, roughly three quarters of them seen just once. The sort gate was single viable CD3+CD4+CD8-CD45RO+ cells for memory CD4+ T cells. After thawing, CD4+ T cells were positively selected. The sample taken for sequencing was memory CD4+ T cells from blood. This clonotype was sampled from an adult in good health and CMV-seropositive. V gene TRBV7-9 combines with J gene TRBJ1-2, with D unclear. The CDR3, as DNA: TGTGCCAGCAGCTACGTGACGGGTGGCTACACCTTC. It yields the protein CASSYVTGGYTF.